Listed below are T cell receptor beta chains from one sample, sequenced in a study of T cell responses to AZD1222 COVID-19 vaccine. Sequencing used immunoSEQ multiplex PCR; TCRdb keeps in-frame clones, though not all of them. The sample consists of over 100,000 clones, approximately 84% of them appearing once. Here the sequenced sample was peripheral blood, taken on day 0 of AZD1222 vaccination. The receptors here all came from an adult in good health. The CDR3 runs from the conserved cysteine through the conserved F or W. Each record gives: J gene, V gene, clone size, CDR3 length, D gene, CDR3 protein, CDR3 DNA. The D gene is left open where the match is weak. Size is stated for part of the rows, as once, few or many counts, or as a class when the clone is expanded.

J: TRBJ1-2; V: TRBV21-1; size: NA; length: 15; D: NA; CDR3: CASSPRAQGNYGYTF; DNA: TGTGCCAGCAGCCCTCGCGCACAGGGAAACTATGGCTACACCTTC
J: TRBJ2-2; V: TRBV27; size: NA; length: 18; D: TRBD2; CDR3: CASSLGSLAGPNTGELFF; DNA: TGTGCCAGCAGTCTCGGGAGCCTAGCGGGACCGAACACCGGGGAGCTGTTTTTT
J: TRBJ1-5; V: TRBV7-2; size: NA; length: 15; D: NA; CDR3: CASSYTGTPAAPQHF; DNA: TGTGCCAGCAGCTATACCGGGACACCCGCCGCGCCCCAGCATTTT
J: TRBJ2-1; V: TRBV9; size: NA; length: 15; D: NA; CDR3: CASSGRAGSYNEQFF; DNA: TGTGCCAGCAGCGGGCGGGCCGGCTCCTACAATGAGCAGTTCTTC
J: TRBJ1-2; V: TRBV24-1; size: NA; length: 13; D: TRBD1; CDR3: CATSDSTGTAYTF; DNA: TGTGCCACCAGTGATTCCACCGGGACAGCCTACACCTTC
J: TRBJ1-1; V: TRBV19; size: NA; length: 13; D: NA; CDR3: CASSISGRAEAFF; DNA: TGTGCCAGTAGTATATCTGGCAGGGCTGAAGCTTTCTTT
J: TRBJ2-1; V: TRBV27; size: NA; length: 17; D: NA; CDR3: CASSLSKGVLGVLEQFF; DNA: TGTGCCAGCAGTTTATCGAAGGGGGTCCTCGGCGTTCTTGAGCAGTTCTTC
J: TRBJ1-2; V: TRBV12-3/TRBV12-4; size: NA; length: 11; D: TRBD1; CDR3: CASGTGRGYTF; DNA: TGTGCCAGCGGGACAGGGCGAGGCTACACCTTC
J: TRBJ2-5; V: TRBV15; size: NA; length: 18; D: NA; CDR3: CATSREAPDGRYQETQYF; DNA: TGTGCCACCAGCAGAGAGGCCCCTGACGGACGGTACCAAGAGACCCAGTACTTC
J: TRBJ1-4; V: TRBV29-1; size: NA; length: 12; D: NA; CDR3: CSVEDSLEKLFF; DNA: TGCAGCGTTGAAGACAGTCTTGAAAAACTGTTTTTT
J: TRBJ1-1; V: TRBV5-1; size: NA; length: 15; D: TRBD1; CDR3: CASSFGTGRNTEAFF; DNA: TGCGCCAGCAGCTTCGGGACAGGGAGGAACACTGAAGCTTTCTTT
J: TRBJ1-2; V: TRBV5-4; size: NA; length: 13; D: TRBD1; CDR3: CASSFTGGYGYTF; DNA: TGTGCCAGCAGCTTTACAGGGGGCTATGGCTACACCTTC
J: TRBJ1-1; V: TRBV5-1; size: NA; length: 16; D: TRBD1; CDR3: CASKAGTGAGNTEAFF; DNA: TGCGCCAGCAAAGCCGGGACAGGAGCGGGGAACACTGAAGCTTTCTTT
J: TRBJ1-2; V: TRBV11-2; size: NA; length: 15; D: NA; CDR3: CASSLSVGKTYGYTF; DNA: TGTGCCAGCAGCTTATCTGTTGGCAAGACTTATGGCTACACCTTC
J: TRBJ1-6; V: TRBV28; size: NA; length: 16; D: NA; CDR3: CASTDGVSTYNSPLHF; DNA: TGTGCCAGCACCGACGGGGTTTCCACCTATAATTCACCCCTCCACTTT
J: TRBJ1-1; V: TRBV30; size: NA; length: 11; D: NA; CDR3: CAWSTRTEAFF; DNA: TGTGCCTGGAGTACGAGGACTGAAGCTTTCTTT
J: TRBJ2-2; V: TRBV7-2; size: NA; length: 13; D: NA; CDR3: CASSPYLTGELFF; DNA: TGTGCCAGCAGCCCCTACCTGACCGGGGAGCTGTTTTTT
J: TRBJ1-5; V: TRBV6-2/TRBV6-3; size: NA; length: 15; D: NA; CDR3: CASSDLGGNNQPQHF; DNA: TGTGCCAGCAGTGACCTTGGCGGGAATAATCAGCCCCAGCATTTT
J: TRBJ1-1; V: TRBV5-1; size: NA; length: 14; D: NA; CDR3: CASSLEGGNTEAFF; DNA: TGCGCCAGCAGCTTGGAGGGGGGGAACACTGAAGCTTTCTTT
J: TRBJ2-1; V: TRBV7-3; size: NA; length: 15; D: NA; CDR3: CASSSEGEGYNEQFF; DNA: TGTGCCAGCAGCTCGGAGGGGGAGGGGTACAATGAGCAGTTCTTC
J: TRBJ1-4; V: TRBV15; size: NA; length: 13; D: NA; CDR3: CATSITPNEKLFF; DNA: TGTGCCACCAGCATTACCCCAAATGAAAAACTGTTTTTT
J: TRBJ1-1; V: TRBV20-1; size: NA; length: 11; D: NA; CDR3: CSALGRGGAFF; DNA: TGCAGTGCCCTAGGACGGGGAGGAGCTTTCTTT
J: TRBJ1-2; V: TRBV12-3/TRBV12-4; size: NA; length: 13; D: NA; CDR3: CASSLQDSYGYTF; DNA: TGTGCCAGCAGTTTACAGGACTCCTATGGCTACACCTTC
J: TRBJ1-3; V: TRBV5-4; size: NA; length: 18; D: NA; CDR3: CASSLDPNTESSGNTIYF; DNA: TGTGCCAGCAGCTTGGACCCTAACACAGAAAGCTCTGGAAACACCATATATTTT
J: TRBJ1-6; V: TRBV6-5; size: NA; length: 15; D: NA; CDR3: CASSPGTENNSPLHF; DNA: TGTGCCAGCAGTCCCGGGACTGAGAATAATTCACCCCTCCACTTT
J: TRBJ1-2; V: TRBV6-5; size: once; length: 13; D: NA; CDR3: CASRSGADYGYTF; DNA: TGTGCCAGCCGGAGCGGAGCAGACTATGGCTACACCTTC
J: TRBJ1-6; V: TRBV7-8; size: NA; length: 14; D: TRBD1; CDR3: CASSRDSYNSPLHF; DNA: TGTGCCAGCAGCAGGGACAGTTATAATTCACCCCTCCACTTT
J: TRBJ1-2; V: TRBV5-6; size: NA; length: 13; D: TRBD1; CDR3: CASADRVVYGYTF; DNA: TGTGCCAGCGCCGACAGGGTAGTCTATGGCTACACCTTC
J: TRBJ1-6; V: TRBV7-9; size: NA; length: 16; D: TRBD1; CDR3: CASSLATGQGDSPLHF; DNA: TGTGCCAGCAGCTTAGCGACGGGACAGGGGGATTCACCCCTCCACTTT
J: TRBJ1-1; V: TRBV11-3; size: NA; length: 15; D: NA; CDR3: CASSRTDKMNTEAFF; DNA: TGTGCCAGCAGCAGAACCGATAAGATGAACACTGAAGCTTTCTTT
J: TRBJ1-2; V: TRBV6-4; size: once; length: 13; D: NA; CDR3: CASSDQGYYGYTF; DNA: TGTGCCAGCAGTGACCAGGGTTACTATGGCTACACCTTC
J: TRBJ2-7; V: TRBV11-2; size: NA; length: 12; D: NA; CDR3: CASSSDAYEQYF; DNA: TGTGCCAGCAGCTCAGACGCCTACGAGCAGTACTTC
J: TRBJ1-1; V: TRBV6-5; size: NA; length: 14; D: NA; CDR3: CASAGGGRTIEAFF; DNA: TGTGCCAGCGCCGGAGGCGGACGAACAATTGAAGCTTTCTTT
J: TRBJ2-1; V: TRBV6-4; size: few; length: 15; D: NA; CDR3: CASSKQPGQNNEQFF; DNA: TGTGCCAGCAGTAAACAACCGGGCCAAAACAATGAGCAGTTCTTC
J: TRBJ1-5; V: TRBV18; size: NA; length: 12; D: NA; CDR3: CASSPGVHPQHF; DNA: TGTGCCAGCTCACCGGGGGTCCATCCCCAGCATTTT
J: TRBJ1-1; V: TRBV4-2; size: few; length: 17; D: TRBD1; CDR3: CASSQLTGGTGATEAFF; DNA: TGTGCCAGCAGCCAATTGACCGGGGGGACAGGGGCGACTGAAGCTTTCTTT
J: TRBJ2-1; V: TRBV6-4; size: NA; length: 15; D: TRBD2; CDR3: CASSELAGTYNEQFF; DNA: TGTGCCAGCAGTGAACTAGCGGGGACCTACAATGAGCAGTTCTTC
J: TRBJ2-5; V: TRBV7-9; size: NA; length: 16; D: NA; CDR3: CASSLPETGFGETQYF; DNA: TGTGCCAGCAGCCTCCCCGAAACAGGGTTTGGAGAGACCCAGTACTTC
J: TRBJ2-6; V: TRBV24-1; size: NA; length: 16; D: NA; CDR3: CATSDRLTAGANVLTF; DNA: TGTGCCACCAGTGACCGGCTAACTGCTGGGGCCAACGTCCTGACTTTC
J: TRBJ2-3; V: TRBV28; size: NA; length: 15; D: TRBD2; CDR3: CASSLPGLGGDTQYF; DNA: TGTGCCAGCAGTCTACCGGGACTAGGGGGAGATACGCAGTATTTT
J: TRBJ1-2; V: TRBV2; size: NA; length: 12; D: NA; CDR3: CASSDRAYGYTF; DNA: TGTGCCAGCAGTGACAGAGCCTATGGCTACACCTTC
J: TRBJ2-3; V: TRBV27; size: few; length: 15; D: TRBD2; CDR3: CASSLLSGRTDTQYF; DNA: TGTGCCAGCAGTTTATTAAGCGGGAGGACAGATACGCAGTATTTT
J: TRBJ1-2; V: TRBV19; size: NA; length: 13; D: NA; CDR3: CASTPFAGNGYTF; DNA: TGTGCCAGTACCCCCTTCGCAGGGAACGGCTACACCTTC
J: TRBJ2-1; V: TRBV10-1; size: NA; length: 13; D: TRBD2; CDR3: CASRPSGGYEQFF; DNA: TGCGCCAGCAGGCCTAGCGGGGGTTATGAGCAGTTCTTC
J: TRBJ1-4; V: TRBV27; size: NA; length: 14; D: NA; CDR3: CASSYGTPNEKLFF; DNA: TGTGCCAGCAGTTATGGGACCCCCAATGAAAAACTGTTTTTT
J: TRBJ1-1; V: TRBV5-4; size: NA; length: 11; D: NA; CDR3: CASSRNTEAFF; DNA: TGTGCCAGCAGTAGGAACACTGAAGCTTTCTTT
J: TRBJ1-1; V: TRBV28; size: NA; length: 14; D: NA; CDR3: CASSPGQPNTEAFF; DNA: TGTGCCAGCAGTCCTGGACAACCGAACACTGAAGCTTTCTTT
J: TRBJ1-3; V: TRBV10-1; size: few; length: 14; D: TRBD1; CDR3: CAFARQGFGNTIYF; DNA: TGCGCCTTTGCACGACAGGGATTTGGAAACACCATATATTTT